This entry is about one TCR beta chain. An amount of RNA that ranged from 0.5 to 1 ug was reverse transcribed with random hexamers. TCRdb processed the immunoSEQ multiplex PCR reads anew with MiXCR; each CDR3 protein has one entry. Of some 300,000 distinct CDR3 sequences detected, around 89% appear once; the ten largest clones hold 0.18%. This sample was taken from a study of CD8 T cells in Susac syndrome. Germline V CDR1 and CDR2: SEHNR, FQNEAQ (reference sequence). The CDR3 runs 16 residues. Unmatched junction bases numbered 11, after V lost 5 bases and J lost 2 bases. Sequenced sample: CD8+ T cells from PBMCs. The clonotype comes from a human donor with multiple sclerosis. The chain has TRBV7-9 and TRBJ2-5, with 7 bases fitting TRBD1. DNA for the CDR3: TGTGCCAGCAGCCCCCGGACAGGCAAGCGACAAGAGACCCAGTACTTC. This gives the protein CASSPRTGKRQETQYF.